This T cell receptor (beta chain) stems from a study of T cell changes during pregnancy in multiple sclerosis (dated by TCRdb to about 2019). Describing the broader study: Changes in the T cell repertoire over the course of pregnancy were examined in this study in women with multiple sclerosis.

As concerns this clone: No cognate antigen has been identified for it. Base qualities are not provided; no much larger clone lies one nucleotide away.

Counted from cysteine to phenylalanine, this CDR3 has 15 amino acids. Only CDR3 DNA is held: 45 bases, read in frame from base 1. For CDR1 and CDR2, the germline V gene lists SQVTM and ANQGSEA. Receptors were amplified or captured by the immunoSEQ multiplex PCR assay. TCRdb retrieved this table from immuneACCESS and kept in-frame rearrangements only. Not all clones are present; in checked studies, unresolved V genes account for under half, and no reason is known for the remainder. The sample profile shows about 50,000 clones; 94% of them were found once. The ten largest make up roughly 0.34% of the sample.

The specimen was CD4+ T cells from peripheral blood mononuclear cells, collected in the third trimester of pregnancy. Rearrangement joined TRBV29-1 to TRBJ2-3; 7 middle bases align to TRBD2. This receptor was identified in a female donor with multiple sclerosis, enrolled in a pregnancy study. The bases read TGCAGGAGGGGAAAGCGGGGCCATCGCACAGATACGCAGTATTTT. Its translation is CRRGKRGHRTDTQYF.